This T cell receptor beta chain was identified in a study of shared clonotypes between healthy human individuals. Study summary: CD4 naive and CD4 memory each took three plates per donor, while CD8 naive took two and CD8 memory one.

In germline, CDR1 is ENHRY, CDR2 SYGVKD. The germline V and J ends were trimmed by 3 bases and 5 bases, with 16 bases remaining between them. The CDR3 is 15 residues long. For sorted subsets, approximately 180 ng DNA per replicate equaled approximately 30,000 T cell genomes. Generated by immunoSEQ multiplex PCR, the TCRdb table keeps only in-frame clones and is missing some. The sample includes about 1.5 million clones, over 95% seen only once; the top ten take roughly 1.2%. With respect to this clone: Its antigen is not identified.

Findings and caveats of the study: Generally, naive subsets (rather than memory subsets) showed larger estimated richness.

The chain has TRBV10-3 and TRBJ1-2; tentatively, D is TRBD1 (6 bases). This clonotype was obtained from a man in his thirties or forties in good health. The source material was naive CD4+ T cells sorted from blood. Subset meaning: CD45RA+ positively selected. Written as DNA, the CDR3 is TGTGCCATCAGTGAACTTACCACAGGGAGATATGGCTACACCTTC. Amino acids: CAISELTTGRYGYTF.